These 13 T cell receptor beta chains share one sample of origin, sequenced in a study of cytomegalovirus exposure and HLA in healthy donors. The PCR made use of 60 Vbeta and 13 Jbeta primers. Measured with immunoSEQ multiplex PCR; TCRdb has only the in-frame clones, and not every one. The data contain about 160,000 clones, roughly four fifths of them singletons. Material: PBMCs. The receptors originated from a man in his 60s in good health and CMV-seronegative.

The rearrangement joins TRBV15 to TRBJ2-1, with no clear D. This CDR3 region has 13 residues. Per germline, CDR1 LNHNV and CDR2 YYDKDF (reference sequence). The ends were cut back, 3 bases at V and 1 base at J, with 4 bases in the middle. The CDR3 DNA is TGTGCCACCAGCAGGCGTTCCTACAATGAGCAGTTCTTC. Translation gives CATSRRSYNEQFF.

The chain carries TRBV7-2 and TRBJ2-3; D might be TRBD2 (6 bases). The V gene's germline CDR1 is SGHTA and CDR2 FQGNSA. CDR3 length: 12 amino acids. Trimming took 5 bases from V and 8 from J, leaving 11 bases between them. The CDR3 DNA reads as TGTGCCAGCAGCCCTGTTAGCGGTACGCAGTATTTT. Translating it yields CASSPVSGTQYF. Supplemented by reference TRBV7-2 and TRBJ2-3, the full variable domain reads GAGVSQSPSNKVTEKGKDVELRCDPISGHTALYWYRQSLGQGLEFLIYFQGNSAPDKSGLPSDRFSAERTGGSVSTLTIQRTQQEDSAVYLCASSPVSGTQYFGPGTRLTVL.

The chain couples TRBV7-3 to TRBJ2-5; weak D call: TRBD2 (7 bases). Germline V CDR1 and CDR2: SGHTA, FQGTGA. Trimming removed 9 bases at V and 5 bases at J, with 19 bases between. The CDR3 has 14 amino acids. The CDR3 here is CASNMGGAGETQYF. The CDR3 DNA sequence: TGTGCCAGTAACATGGGGGGGGCGGGCGAGACCCAGTACTTC.

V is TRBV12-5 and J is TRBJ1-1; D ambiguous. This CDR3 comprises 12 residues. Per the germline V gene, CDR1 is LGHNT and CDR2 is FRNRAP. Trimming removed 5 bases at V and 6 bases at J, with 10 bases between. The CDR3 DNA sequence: TGTGCTAGTGGTCGTCTCGGAGCTGAAGCTTTCTTT. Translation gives CASGRLGAEAFF.

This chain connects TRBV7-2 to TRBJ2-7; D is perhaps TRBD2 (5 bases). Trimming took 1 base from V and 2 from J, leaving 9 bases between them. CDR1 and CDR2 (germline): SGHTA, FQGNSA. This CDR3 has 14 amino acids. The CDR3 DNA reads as TGTGCCAGCAGCTTAGTCCCGGAGGCCTACGAGCAGTACTTC. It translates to CASSLVPEAYEQYF.

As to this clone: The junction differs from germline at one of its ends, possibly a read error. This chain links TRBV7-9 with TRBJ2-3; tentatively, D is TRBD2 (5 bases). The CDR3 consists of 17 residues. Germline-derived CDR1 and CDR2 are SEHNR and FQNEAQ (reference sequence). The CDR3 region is CSSRNSIGGYNTDTQYF. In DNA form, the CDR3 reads TGTTCCAGCAGAAACTCTATAGGAGGATATAACACAGATACGCAGTATTTT.

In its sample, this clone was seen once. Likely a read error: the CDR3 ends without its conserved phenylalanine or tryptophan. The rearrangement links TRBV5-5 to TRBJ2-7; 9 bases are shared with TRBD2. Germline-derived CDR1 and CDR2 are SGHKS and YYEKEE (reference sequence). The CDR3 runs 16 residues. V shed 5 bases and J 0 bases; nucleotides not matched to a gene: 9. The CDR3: CASRPRASGVSYEQYL. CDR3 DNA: TGTGCCAGCAGACCTCGGGCTAGCGGGGTCTCCTACGAGCAGTACCTC.

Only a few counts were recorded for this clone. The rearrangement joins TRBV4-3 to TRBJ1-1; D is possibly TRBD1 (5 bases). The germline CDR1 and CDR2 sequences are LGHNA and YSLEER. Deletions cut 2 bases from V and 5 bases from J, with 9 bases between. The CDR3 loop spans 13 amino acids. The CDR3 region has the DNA TGCGCCAGCAGCCAAAGCCCAGGGACTGAAGCTTTCTTT. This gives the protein CASSQSPGTEAFF.

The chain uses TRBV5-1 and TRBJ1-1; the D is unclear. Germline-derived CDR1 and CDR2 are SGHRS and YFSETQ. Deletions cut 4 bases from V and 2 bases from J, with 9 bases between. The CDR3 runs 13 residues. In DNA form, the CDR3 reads TGCGCCAGCAGCCTGAACAGCAACACTGAAGCTTTCTTT. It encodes CASSLNSNTEAFF.

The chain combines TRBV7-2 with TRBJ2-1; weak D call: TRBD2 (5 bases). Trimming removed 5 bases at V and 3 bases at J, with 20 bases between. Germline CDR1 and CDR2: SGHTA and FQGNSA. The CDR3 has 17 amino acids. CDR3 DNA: TGTGCCAGCAGCGGGTTGGGCATCCTGGACTTCTACAATGAGCAGTTCTTC. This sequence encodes CASSGLGILDFYNEQFF.

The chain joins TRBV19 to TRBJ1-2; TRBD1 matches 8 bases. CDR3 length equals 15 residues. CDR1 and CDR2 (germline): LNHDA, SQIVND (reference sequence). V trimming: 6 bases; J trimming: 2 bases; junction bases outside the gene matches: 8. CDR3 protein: CASRVTRGRNYGYTF. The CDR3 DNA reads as TGTGCCAGTAGGGTAACCAGGGGGCGCAACTATGGCTACACCTTC.

CDR3 in amino acids: CAISDQLNTEAFF. The CDR3 coding sequence is TGTGCCATCAGCGATCAGTTGAACACTGAAGCTTTCTTT. V gene TRBV10-3 combines with J gene TRBJ1-1; D call uncertain. Trimming removed 6 bases at V and 0 bases at J, with 8 bases between. The CDR3 covers 13 residues. Germline lookup yields CDR1 ENHRY and CDR2 SYGVKD.

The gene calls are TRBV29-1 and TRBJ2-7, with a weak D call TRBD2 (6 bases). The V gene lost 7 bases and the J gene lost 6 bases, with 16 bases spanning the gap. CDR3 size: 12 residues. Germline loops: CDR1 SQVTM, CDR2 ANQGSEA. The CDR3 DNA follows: TGCAGCGCGGGACTCTCCCCGGGCGAGCAGTACTTC. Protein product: CSAGLSPGEQYF.